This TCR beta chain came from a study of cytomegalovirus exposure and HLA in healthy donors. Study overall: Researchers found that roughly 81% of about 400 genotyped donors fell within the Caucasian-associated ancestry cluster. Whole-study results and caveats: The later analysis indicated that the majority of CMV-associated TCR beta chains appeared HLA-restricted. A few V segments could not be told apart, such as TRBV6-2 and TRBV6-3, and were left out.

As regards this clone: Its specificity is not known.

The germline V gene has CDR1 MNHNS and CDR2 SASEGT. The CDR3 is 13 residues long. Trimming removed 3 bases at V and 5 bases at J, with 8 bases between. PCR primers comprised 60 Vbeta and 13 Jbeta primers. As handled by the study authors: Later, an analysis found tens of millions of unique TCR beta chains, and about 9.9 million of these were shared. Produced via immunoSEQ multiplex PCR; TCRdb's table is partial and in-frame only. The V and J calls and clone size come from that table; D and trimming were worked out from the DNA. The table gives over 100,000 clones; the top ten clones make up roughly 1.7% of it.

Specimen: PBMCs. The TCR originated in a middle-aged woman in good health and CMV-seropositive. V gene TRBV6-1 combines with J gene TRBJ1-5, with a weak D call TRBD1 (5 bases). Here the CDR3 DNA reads TGTGCCAGCAGTGATGGGGCACATCAGCCCCAGCATTTT. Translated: CASSDGAHQPQHF.